This paragraph reports one TCR beta chain. Using immunoSEQ multiplex PCR, the repertoire was profiled, and TCRdb retains in-frame clones only, with some absent. Among 75,000 to 95,000 clones, 70% to 90% were seen once, and the ten largest hold approximately 0.39%. The data are from a study of technical replicates of blood from several donors. The specimen was T cells isolated from PBMCs. The TCR was taken from a human donor in good health.

CDR3 residues: CASSQEMQGGYGETQYF. The CDR3 DNA sequence: TGTGCCAGCAGCCAAGAGATGCAGGGGGGATATGGAGAGACCCAGTACTTC. This chain uses TRBV14 with TRBJ2-5; possible D gene TRBD1, 7 bases. Germline V gives CDR1 SGHDN, CDR2 FVKESK. This CDR3 has 17 amino acids. Trimming cost V 0 bases and J 4 bases, with 18 bases left between them. The full variable domain, rest sourced from reference TRBV14 and TRBJ2-5, is EAGVTQFPSHSVIEKGQTVTLRCDPISGHDNLYWYRRVMGKEIKFLLHFVKESKQDESGMPNNRFLAERTGGTYSTLKVQPAELEDSGVYFCASSQEMQGGYGETQYFGPGTRLLVL.